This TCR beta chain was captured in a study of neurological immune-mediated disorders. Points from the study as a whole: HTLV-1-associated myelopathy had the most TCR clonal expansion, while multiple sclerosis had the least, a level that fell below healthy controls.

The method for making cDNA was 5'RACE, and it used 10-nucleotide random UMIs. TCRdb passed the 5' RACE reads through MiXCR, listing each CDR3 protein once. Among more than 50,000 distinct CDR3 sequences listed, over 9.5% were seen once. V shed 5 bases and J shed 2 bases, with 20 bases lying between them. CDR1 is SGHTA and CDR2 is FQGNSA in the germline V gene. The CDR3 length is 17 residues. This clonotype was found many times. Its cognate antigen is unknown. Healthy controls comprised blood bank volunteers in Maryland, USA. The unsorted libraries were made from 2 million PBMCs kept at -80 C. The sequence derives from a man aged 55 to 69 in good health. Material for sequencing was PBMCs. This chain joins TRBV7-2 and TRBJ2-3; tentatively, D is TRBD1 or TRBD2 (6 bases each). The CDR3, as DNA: TGTGCCAGCAGCCCAACCCCCCCGGGGGCGACCACAGATACGCAGTATTTT. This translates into CASSPTPPGATTDTQYF. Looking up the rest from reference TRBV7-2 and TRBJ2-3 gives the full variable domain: GAGVSQSPSNKVTEKGKDVELRCDPISGHTALYWYRQSLGQGLEFLIYFQGNSAPDKSGLPSDRFSAERTGGSVSTLTIQRTQQEDSAVYLCASSPTPPGATTDTQYFGPGTRLTVL.